This T cell receptor (beta chain) was captured by sequencing in a study of long-term antiretroviral therapy in people with HIV. Study conclusions and caveats: ART adherence, viral resistance and therapy changes were not recorded. Pre-ART-expanded clones dominated the repertoire at all time points.

Version v3.0 of the immunoSEQ assay ran at survey level. The protocol was immunoSEQ multiplex PCR, while the TCRdb copy is restricted to in-frame clones and leaves out a portion. The table shows roughly 16,000 clones, with approximately 86% occurring only once. In the case of this clone: Its target is unknown.

The V segment lost 3 bases and the J segment 3 bases; nucleotides outside the gene matches: 2. The CDR3 is 13 amino acids. Germline V CDR1 and CDR2: SGHDT, YYEEEE. Sequencing was performed on unsorted PBMCs, taken more than 2.2 years before starting antiretroviral therapy. This TCR derives from a woman younger than 45 with HIV. The rearrangement joins TRBV5-6 to TRBJ1-1; 7 positions match TRBD1. The DNA of the CDR3 is TGTGCCAGCAGCTATGACAGGGACACTGAAGCTTTCTTT. Translation: CASSYDRDTEAFF.